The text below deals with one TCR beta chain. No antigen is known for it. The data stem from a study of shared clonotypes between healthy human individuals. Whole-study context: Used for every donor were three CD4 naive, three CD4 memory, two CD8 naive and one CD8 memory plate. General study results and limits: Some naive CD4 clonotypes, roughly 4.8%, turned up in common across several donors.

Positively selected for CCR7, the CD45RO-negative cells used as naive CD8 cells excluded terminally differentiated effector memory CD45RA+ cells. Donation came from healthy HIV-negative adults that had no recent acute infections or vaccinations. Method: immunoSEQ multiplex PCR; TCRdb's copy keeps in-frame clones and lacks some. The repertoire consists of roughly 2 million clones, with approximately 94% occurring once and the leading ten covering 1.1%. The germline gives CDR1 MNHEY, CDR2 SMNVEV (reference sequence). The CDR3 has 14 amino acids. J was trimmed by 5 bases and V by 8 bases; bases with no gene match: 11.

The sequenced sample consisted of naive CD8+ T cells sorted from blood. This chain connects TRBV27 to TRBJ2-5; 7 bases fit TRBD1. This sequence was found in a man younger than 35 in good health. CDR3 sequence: CASRPPGGGETQYF. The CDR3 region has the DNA TGTGCCAGCCGCCCCCCAGGGGGTGGGGAGACCCAGTACTTC.